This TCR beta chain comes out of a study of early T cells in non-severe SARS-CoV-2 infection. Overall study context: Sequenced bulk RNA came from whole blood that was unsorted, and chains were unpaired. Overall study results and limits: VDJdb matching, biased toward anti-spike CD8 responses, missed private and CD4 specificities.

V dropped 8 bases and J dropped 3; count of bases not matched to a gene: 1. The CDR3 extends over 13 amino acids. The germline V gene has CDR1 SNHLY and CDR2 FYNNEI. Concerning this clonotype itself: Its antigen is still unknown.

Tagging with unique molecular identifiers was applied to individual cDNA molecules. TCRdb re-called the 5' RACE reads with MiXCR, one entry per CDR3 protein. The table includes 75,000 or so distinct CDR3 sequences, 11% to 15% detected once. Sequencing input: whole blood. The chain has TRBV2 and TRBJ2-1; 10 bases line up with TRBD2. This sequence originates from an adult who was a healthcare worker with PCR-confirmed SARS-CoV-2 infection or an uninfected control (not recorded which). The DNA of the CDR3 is TGTGCCAGCGAGCGGGGGGGCTACAATGAGCAGTTCTTC. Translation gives CASERGGYNEQFF. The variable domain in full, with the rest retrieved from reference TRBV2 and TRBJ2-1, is EPEVTQTPSHQVTQMGQEVILRCVPISNHLYFYWYRQILGQKVEFLVSFYNNEISEKSEIFDDQFSVERPDGSNFTLKIRSTKLEDSAMYFCASERGGYNEQFFGPGTRLTVL.